The source of this TCR beta chain is a study of blood T cell repertoires in COVID-19. This clone was observed a few times. The CDR3 consists of 15 residues. The V gene lost 6 bases and the J gene lost 0 bases, with 15 bases spanning the gap. Germline CDR1 reads SGDLS; CDR2 reads YYNGEE. Only in-frame clones appear in the TCRdb table, and some are missing; sequencing was by immunoSEQ multiplex PCR. The data hold 400,000 or so clones, with 90% observed a single time. Living in 24 US areas, the participants were between roughly 18 and 90 years of age. This sequence originates from a man between 18 and 35 years old who had recovered from COVID-19. This chain joins TRBV9 and TRBJ1-1; D is uncertain. Sample: PBMCs or T cells enriched from blood (not recorded which). The DNA of the CDR3 is TGTGCCAGCACCTATTCGGGGAACATGAACACTGAAGCTTTCTTT. Protein sequence: CASTYSGNMNTEAFF.